Shown below are 14 T cell receptor beta chains from a single sample sequenced in a study of T cells after yellow fever vaccination (dated by TCRdb to between 2017 and 2020). The meaning of the sample's treatment or condition label: live attenuated yellow fever vaccine strain. The method was 5' RACE. The sequencer listed for this sample is Illumina NovaSeq 6000. The public reads were reprocessed in TCRdb via fastp at Q25 and MiXCR, keeping in-frame beta chains. Each entry is one CDR3 protein sequence, shown with its most common DNA and genes. This sample gives 150,000 to 200,000 distinct CDR3 sequences in total; about a tenth of them show up just once. Around 35% of the sample goes to the ten largest clones. The sample in question was CD8+ T cells sorted from PBMCs, obtained 45 days after the yellow fever booster vaccination. These receptors originate from a young man who received the YFV17D yellow fever vaccine.

This clonotype has a count of ten or more. The chain has TRBV4-1 and TRBJ2-7, with 8 bases identical to TRBD2. V lost 1 base, J lost 4 bases, and 3 bases stayed unmatched. The germline gives CDR1 MGHRA, CDR2 YSYEKL. The CDR3 runs 14 residues. CDR3 bases: TGCGCCAGCAGCCAAGGTCTAGCGGGTTACGAGCAGTACTTC. Protein: CASSQGLAGYEQYF.

The chain carries TRBV6-2 or TRBV6-3 and TRBJ2-4; D assignment may be TRBD1 or TRBD2 (5 bases each). Trimming removed 0 bases at V and 7 bases at J, with 13 bases between. There are 15 residues in the CDR3. The germline CDR1 and CDR2 sequences are MNHEY and SVGEGT. CDR3 DNA: TGTGCCAGCAGTTACTCGGGGGTAGGGTTGAACATTCAGTACTTC. Translated, it gives CASSYSGVGLNIQYF.

The CDR3 region is CASTSLGNQPQHF. The CDR3 nucleotides are TGTGCCAGCACCTCGTTGGGAAATCAGCCCCAGCATTTT. V usage is TRBV7-2 and J usage is TRBJ1-5; D remains unclear. Looked up from germline, CDR1 is SGHTA and CDR2 is FQGNSA. The CDR3 spans 13 residues. Deletions cut 7 bases from V and 4 bases from J, with 11 bases between.

This clonotype was counted only a few times. J is TRBJ1-5 and V is TRBV6-5, with D possibly TRBD1 on 5 matching bases. The V gene's germline CDR1 is MNHEY and CDR2 SVGAGI. This CDR3 comprises 15 residues. V lost 6 bases to trimming and J lost 5 bases, with 17 bases between them. The CDR3 loop reads CASSKSGGTYQPQHF. Written as DNA, the CDR3 is TGTGCCAGCAGCAAGTCTGGGGGGACCTATCAGCCCCAGCATTTT.

CDR3 region: CASSLGIGAFEQFF. The CDR3 nucleotides are TGTGCCAGCAGCTTAGGTATAGGGGCATTCGAGCAGTTCTTC. The chain carries TRBV7-2 and TRBJ2-1; tentatively, D is TRBD1 (5 bases). Trimming took 1 base from V and 10 from J, leaving 14 bases between them. Looked up from germline, CDR1 is SGHTA and CDR2 is FQGNSA. The CDR3 consists of 14 residues.

The chain links TRBV9 to TRBJ2-5; 7 positions match TRBD2. The ends lost 4 bases at V and 5 bases at J; junction bases unmatched: 5. The V gene's germline CDR1 is SGDLS and CDR2 YYNGEE. The CDR3 is made up of 13 amino acids. As DNA, the CDR3 is TGTGCCAGCAGCAAGGACGGGGGGGAGACCCAGTACTTC. As protein: CASSKDGGETQYF.

This chain joins TRBV7-9 and TRBJ2-7, with 7 nucleotides matching TRBD1. The CDR3 length is 14 residues. V dropped 5 bases and J dropped 3; count of bases not matched to a gene: 7. Germline CDR1 is SEHNR and CDR2 is FQNEAQ (reference sequence). The CDR3 reads CASSPLGGLYEQYV. CDR3 nucleotide sequence: TGTGCCAGCAGCCCATTAGGGGGCCTCTACGAGCAGTACGTC.

In this sample, this clonotype turned up a few times. V gene TRBV4-3 combines with J gene TRBJ2-7, with 9 nucleotides matching TRBD1. Per germline, CDR1 LGHNA and CDR2 YSLEER. Unmatched junction bases numbered 3, after V lost 1 base and J lost 2 bases. This CDR3 is built from 15 residues. CDR3 loop: CASSQGTGATYEQYF. CDR3 DNA: TGCGCCAGCAGCCAAGGGACAGGGGCGACCTACGAGCAGTACTTC.

The chain is built from TRBV5-4 and TRBJ1-1; perhaps TRBD1 as D (5 bases). This CDR3 comprises 14 residues. CDR1 SGHNT and CDR2 YYREEE come from the germline V gene (reference sequence). V lost 3 bases and J lost 2, with 11 bases in between. The CDR3 is CASSWSGANTEAFF. The CDR3 coding sequence is TGTGCCAGCAGCTGGTCCGGGGCTAACACTGAAGCTTTCTTT.

The V call is TRBV4-1, the J call TRBJ2-1, with 7 positions matching TRBD2. J lost 7 bases, V lost 4 bases, and 4 bases had no gene match. The CDR3 is 13 amino acids. Per the germline V gene, CDR1 is MGHRA and CDR2 is YSYEKL. In nucleotides, the CDR3 is TGCGCCAGCAGCCCGACTAGCTTTAATGAGCAGTTCTTC. It is translated as CASSPTSFNEQFF.

J is TRBJ1-1 and V is TRBV6-2 or TRBV6-3; perhaps TRBD1 as D (6 bases). Germline values: CDR1 MNHEY, CDR2 SVGEGT. The V gene lost 7 bases and the J gene lost 4 bases, with 16 bases spanning the gap. This CDR3 has 14 amino acids. CDR3 coding DNA: TGTGCCAGCACAAAACGGCAGGGGCTCACTGAAGCTTTCTTT. Protein product: CASTKRQGLTEAFF.

This clonotype was seen repeatedly, ten times or more. This chain links TRBV11-3 with TRBJ2-7; 14 bases map to TRBD2. The CDR3 extends over 16 amino acids. The germline CDR1 and CDR2 sequences are SGHNT and YENEEA. The V and J ends lost 7 bases and 0 bases, in that order; junction bases with no gene match: 5. The CDR3 reads CASTRTSGGCSYEQYV. The CDR3 nucleotides are TGTGCCAGCACACGGACTAGCGGGGGGTGCTCCTACGAGCAGTACGTC.

CDR3 in amino acids: CSARDLQGNTGELFF. Here the CDR3 DNA reads TGCAGTGCTAGAGATCTTCAGGGAAACACCGGGGAGCTGTTTTTT. The chain links TRBV20-1 to TRBJ2-2; D possibly corresponds to TRBD1 (5 bases). Germline CDR1 reads DFQATT; CDR2 reads SNEGSKA (reference sequence). The CDR3 is made up of 15 amino acids. Trimming removed 0 bases from V and 2 bases from J, with 10 bases in between.

DNA for the CDR3: TGTGCCAGCAGCCCCGGGACAGGGGGTCGGAGTGAGCAGTTCTTC. The encoded protein is CASSPGTGGRSEQFF. V is TRBV7-2 and J is TRBJ2-1; 11 bases match TRBD1. Germline CDR1 reads SGHTA; CDR2 reads FQGNSA. This CDR3 is 15 amino acids long. The trim removed 5 bases at V and 9 bases at J, leaving 9 bases unmatched.